This T cell receptor beta chain was recorded in a study of T-cell memory formation after mild COVID-19. Via MiXCR, TCRdb re-called the 5' RACE reads, giving one row per CDR3 protein. Of about 410,000 distinct CDR3 sequences in the sample, roughly 18% were seen once. The junction had 2 bases not matched to a gene; V was cut back by 5 bases and J by 4 bases. CDR1 is DFQATT, CDR2 SNEGSKA, per germline (reference sequence). The CDR3 consists of 12 residues. A few counts support this clonotype. Sequencing input: PBMCs or a T cell subset sorted from them (not recorded which). This chain connects TRBV20-1 to TRBJ2-5; 9 nucleotides line up with TRBD2. This clonotype originated in a young man who had mild COVID-19 (a few samples of this study predate the infection). Cell type and time point are not known. CDR3 DNA: TGCAGTGCTTTGCGGGGGGGAGAGACCCAGTACTTC. It yields the protein CSALRGGETQYF.